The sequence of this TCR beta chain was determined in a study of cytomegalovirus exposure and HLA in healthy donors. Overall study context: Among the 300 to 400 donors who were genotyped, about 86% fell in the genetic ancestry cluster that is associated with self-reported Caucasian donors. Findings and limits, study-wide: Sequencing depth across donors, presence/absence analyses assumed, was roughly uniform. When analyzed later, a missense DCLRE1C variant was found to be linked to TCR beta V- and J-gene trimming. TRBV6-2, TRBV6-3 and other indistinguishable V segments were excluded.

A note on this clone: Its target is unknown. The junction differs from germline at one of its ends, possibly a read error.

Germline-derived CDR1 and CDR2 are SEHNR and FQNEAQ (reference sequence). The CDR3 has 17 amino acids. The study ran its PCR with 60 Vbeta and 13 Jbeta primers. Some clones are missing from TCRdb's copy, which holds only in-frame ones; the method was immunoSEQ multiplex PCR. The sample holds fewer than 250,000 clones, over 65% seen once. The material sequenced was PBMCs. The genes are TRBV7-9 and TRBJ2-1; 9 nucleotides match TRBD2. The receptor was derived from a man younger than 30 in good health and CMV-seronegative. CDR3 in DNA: TGTTCCAGCAGCTCATGGGGCGGGAGGGCCTCCTACAATGAGCAGTTCTTC. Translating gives CSSSSWGGRASYNEQFF.